A single sample gave rise to the 4 T cell receptor beta chains below, sequenced in a study of T cells in women clearing cervical HPV infection. This table comes from immunoSEQ multiplex PCR, and its TCRdb copy is limited to in-frame clones, with some not included. The sample has 35,000 to 45,000 clones. Sample: blood buffy coat. These receptors all come from a woman between 18 and 70 years old with a cervical HPV16 infection that either progressed to CIN3+ or cleared (not recorded which).

In the case of this clone: The CDR3 end is not reached by the read, which stops 3 residues before it; the germline J gene fills it in. The chain couples TRBV7-9 to TRBJ1-1; possible D gene TRBD1, 6 bases. V dropped 4 bases and J dropped 1 base, with 13 bases sitting between them. CDR1 SEHNR and CDR2 FQNEAQ come from the germline V gene (reference sequence). The CDR3 covers 15 residues. Partial CDR3 DNA: TGTGCCAGCAGCTCCGTGGACAGCCCGAACACTGAA. This encodes CASSSVDSPNTE. The full CDR3 reads CASSSVDSPNTEAFF.

As to this clone: The read ends 3 residues before the CDR3 terminus; that terminus is restored from the germline J gene. The V call is TRBV29-1, the J call TRBJ1-1; D gene ambiguous. The CDR3 runs 13 residues. Trimming removed 1 base at V and 0 bases at J, with 6 bases between. Looked up from germline, CDR1 is SQVTM and CDR2 is ANQGSEA. CDR3 DNA (partial): TGCAGCGTTGAAGGCAGGCTGAACACTGAA. Amino acids: CSVEGRLNTE. The entire CDR3 sequence reads CSVEGRLNTEAFF.

Concerning this clone itself: The read ends 3 residues before the CDR3 terminus; that terminus is restored from the germline J gene. The sample contains more than one DNA sequence encoding this CDR3. The chain combines TRBV29-1 with TRBJ1-1; 11 nucleotides agree with TRBD1. CDR1 SQVTM and CDR2 ANQGSEA come from the germline V gene. Germline trimming cut 7 bases from V and 3 bases from J; bases unmatched to any gene: 4. This CDR3 is 13 amino acids long. CDR3 DNA (partial): TGCAGCGCTAGGACAGGGGGCGACACTGAA. This translates into CSARTGGDTE. The CDR3 as a whole reads CSARTGGDTEAFF.

Concerning this clone itself: The observed sequence ends 3 residues before the CDR3 terminus, with the missing tail filled in from the germline J gene. This chain connects TRBV28 to TRBJ1-1; D is perhaps TRBD1 (5 bases). CDR3 length: 11 amino acids. Germline V lookup: CDR1 MDHEN, CDR2 SYDVKM. CDR3 sequence reads: CASRTGFEAFF. CDR3 DNA, as far as it was read: TGTGCCAGCAGAACAGGTTTCGAA.